Listed here is a single T cell receptor beta chain. Its specificity is not known. Germline V gene data show CDR1 as GTSNPN and CDR2 as SVGIG (reference sequence). V lost 2 bases, J lost 2 bases, and 12 bases lay in between. CDR3 length: 14 residues. In each case, RNA was isolated and then reverse transcribed into cDNA as the sequencing template. The table came from immunoSEQ multiplex PCR; TCRdb's copy has only in-frame clones and leaves some out. The sample holds about 180,000 clones, over 55% seen once. Both peripheral blood and punch biopsies of lesional scalp skin were obtained from patients who had alopecia areata. The data stem from a study of CD8+ T cells in alopecia areata. Study-wide results and caveats: Although TCR sharing was seen in mice, sharing across patients was less clear, possibly for HLA-related reasons.

The source is a human donor with alopecia areata. This sequence joins TRBV30 and TRBJ2-5; either TRBD1 or TRBD2 may fit D (5 bases each). The source was CD4+ T cells sorted from blood, collected at week 0. CDR3 loop: CAWSSGTLQETQYF. CDR3 DNA: TGTGCCTGGAGTTCCGGGACCCTTCAAGAGACCCAGTACTTC.